This T cell receptor (beta chain) was obtained from a study of cytomegalovirus exposure and HLA in healthy donors. The germline V gene encodes CDR1 LNHDA and CDR2 SQIVND (reference sequence). This CDR3 is built from 16 residues. V gave up 5 bases and J gave up 0 bases; unmatched junction bases: 7. In the PCR, 60 Vbeta and 13 Jbeta primers were used. Sequencing was performed with immunoSEQ multiplex PCR; in TCRdb, only in-frame clones are kept and a portion is missing. The sample lists more than 85,000 clones, 13% to 15% occurring once. The V call is TRBV19, the J call TRBJ2-3, with 8 bases aligning to TRBD2. The TCR was taken from a female donor in good health and CMV-seronegative. The material sequenced was PBMCs. The CDR3 DNA sequence: TGTGCCAGTAGTTGGCGGGAGGACTCTAGCACAGATACGCAGTATTTT. Its protein product is CASSWREDSSTDTQYF.